A selection of T cell receptor beta chains follows, all from one sample in a study of cytomegalovirus exposure and HLA in healthy donors. Profiling relied on immunoSEQ multiplex PCR, and the TCRdb table lists in-frame clones only, not all of them. The repertoire holds 40,000 to 55,000 clones, with around 70% as singletons. The sequenced sample consisted of PBMCs. These receptors all stem from a man aged 18 to 35 in good health and CMV-seronegative. Each CDR3 is given with its conserved first and last residue. D genes are given only for firm matches. Clone sizes are given selectively: once, few, many, or a class where the clone is expanded.

J gene,clone size,D gene,V gene,CDR3 DNA,CDR3 protein
TRBJ2-1,.,TRBD2,TRBV30,TGTGCCTGGAGTGCTATAGCGGGAGATTACAATGAGCAGTTCTTC,CAWSAIAGDYNEQFF
TRBJ2-7,.,.,TRBV4-2,TGTGCCAGCAGCCAGGCCAAGGCCTTCGGAGGCAACTACGAGCAGTACTTC,CASSQAKAFGGNYEQYF
TRBJ2-1,.,TRBD2,TRBV6-6,TGTGCCAGCAGTTCCGGGACTACCTTTTCCTACAATGAGCAGTTCTTC,CASSSGTTFSYNEQFF
TRBJ2-1,.,TRBD2,TRBV11-2,TGTGCCAGCAGCACCCGGACTAGCGGAAGCTACAATGAGCAGTTCTTC,CASSTRTSGSYNEQFF
TRBJ1-5,.,TRBD1,TRBV19,TGTGCCAGTAGAGGGACAGGGAATCAGCCCCAGCATTTT,CASRGTGNQPQHF
TRBJ1-5,.,TRBD1,TRBV7-2,TGTGCCAGCAGCATGAGCACCGGGACAGGGAAGAATCAGCCCCAGCATTTT,CASSMSTGTGKNQPQHF
TRBJ1-5,.,.,TRBV25-1,TGTGCCAGCAGTGAATGGGGATCCGAGGGGGTAAAGCCCCAGCATTTT,CASSEWGSEGVKPQHF
TRBJ1-1,few,.,TRBV2,TGTGCCAGCAGCACTGGCGGTGGTAGAGCTGAAGCTTTCTTT,CASSTGGGRAEAFF
TRBJ1-2,.,.,TRBV5-4,TGTGCCAGCAGCTTGGACGGCTCGAGGGACTATGGCTACACCTTC,CASSLDGSRDYGYTF
TRBJ1-1,.,.,TRBV28,TGTGCCAGCAGTTTGGATGGGTCCCGGAGTGTAGCGGCTTTCTTT,CASSLDGSRSVAAFF
TRBJ1-5,.,.,TRBV27,TGTGCCAGCAGTTTAAGGGAAGGGCGGGAGCCCCAGCATTTT,CASSLREGREPQHF
TRBJ1-6,.,.,TRBV13,TGTGCCAGCAGGCCCAGGCCCGACCCAAATTCACCCCTCCACTTT,CASRPRPDPNSPLHF
TRBJ2-5,.,.,TRBV6-5,TGTGCCAGCAGTACCAGACGGGATGAAGAGACCCAGTACTTC,CASSTRRDEETQYF